This record looks at one T cell receptor beta chain sequence and its context. V was cut by 4 bases and J by 4 bases, with 9 bases left in between. Germline values: CDR1 LGHNA, CDR2 YNFKEQ. The CDR3 runs to 13 residues. The sample originates from a study of cytomegalovirus exposure and HLA in healthy donors. Vbeta (60) and Jbeta (13) primers were used in the PCR. Some clones are missing from TCRdb's copy, which holds only in-frame ones; the method was immunoSEQ multiplex PCR. The sample shows roughly 140,000 clones, 76% of them seen only once. Source material: PBMCs. This clonotype originated in a young man in good health and CMV-seronegative. The J gene is TRBJ2-3, the V gene TRBV4-2, with a tentative D call TRBD2 (5 bases). The DNA for the CDR3 is TGTGCCAGCAGCCCCGAACTAGCAGATACGCAGTATTTT. It encodes CASSPELADTQYF.